These T cell receptor beta chains were read from a single sample in a study of shared clonotypes between healthy human individuals. Repertoires were generated with immunoSEQ multiplex PCR, while TCRdb's copy carries only in-frame clones and drops some. In the table there are around 2,000,000 clones, approximately 95% of which are singletons. The sequenced sample consisted of naive CD4+ T cells sorted from blood. These receptors were obtained from a man aged 18-30 years in good health. Both conserved end residues are part of each CDR3. The D gene is left open where the match is weak. A clone size is listed for some rows: how often the clone was seen (once, few, many), or a class if it is expanded.

-	few	TRBV2	TRBJ1-6	TGTGCCAGCAGTGTAGGAGGGGCTAATTCACCCCTCCACTTT	CASSVGGANSPLHF
-	-	TRBV30	TRBJ2-5	TGTGCCTGGAGGGGGATGGCTCAAGAGACCCAGTACTTC	CAWRGMAQETQYF
TRBD1	-	TRBV2	TRBJ2-7	TGTGCCAGCAAAGCGACAGGGGGCTCACTCGAGCAGTACTTC	CASKATGGSLEQYF
TRBD1	-	TRBV5-6	TRBJ1-2	TGTGCCAGCAGCAGCCCCGGGACAGCTAACTATGGCTACACCTTC	CASSSPGTANYGYTF
-	-	TRBV29-1	TRBJ2-3	TGCAGCGTTCCGAGACAGGAATCCACAGATACGCAGTATTTT	CSVPRQESTDTQYF
-	-	TRBV27	TRBJ2-7	TGTGCCAGCAGGGGAGGGACAGGACAGGGAAACGAGCAGTACTTC	CASRGGTGQGNEQYF
-	-	TRBV25-1	TRBJ1-4	TGTGCCAGCAGCAGGGTTGAGTCAACTAATGAAAAACTGTTTTTT	CASSRVESTNEKLFF
TRBD1	-	TRBV19	TRBJ2-7	TGTGCCAGTAGTCCCCCCGGGACAGTAGGCCACGAGCAGTACTTC	CASSPPGTVGHEQYF
-	-	TRBV30	TRBJ2-2	TGTGCCTGGAGTGTGGTCCGGACGTTCGCGAACACCGGGGAGCTGTTTTTT	CAWSVVRTFANTGELFF
TRBD1	once	TRBV10-3	TRBJ1-6	TGTGCCATCAGCAGTCAGACAGGGCAAAATTCACCCCTCCACTTT	CAISSQTGQNSPLHF
-	-	TRBV12-5	TRBJ1-1	TGTGCTAGTGGTAATACAGGGTTGGGCGCTGAAGCTTTCTTT	CASGNTGLGAEAFF
-	-	TRBV11-2	TRBJ1-1	TGTGCCAGCACCCCAGGGATGGCGGTCACTGAAGCTTTCTTT	CASTPGMAVTEAFF